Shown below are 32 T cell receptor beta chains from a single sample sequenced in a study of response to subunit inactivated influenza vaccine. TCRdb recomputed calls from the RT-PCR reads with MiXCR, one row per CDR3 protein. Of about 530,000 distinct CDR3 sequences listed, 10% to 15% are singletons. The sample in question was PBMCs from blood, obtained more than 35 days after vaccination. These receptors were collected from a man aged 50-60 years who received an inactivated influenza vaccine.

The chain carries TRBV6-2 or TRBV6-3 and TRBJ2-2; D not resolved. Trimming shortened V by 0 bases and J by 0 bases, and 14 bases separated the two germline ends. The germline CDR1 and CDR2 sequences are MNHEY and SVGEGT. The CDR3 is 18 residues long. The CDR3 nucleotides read TGTGCCAGCAGTTACTCGATCTCGGTAACTACGAACACCGGGGAGCTGTTTTTT. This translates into CASSYSISVTTNTGELFF.

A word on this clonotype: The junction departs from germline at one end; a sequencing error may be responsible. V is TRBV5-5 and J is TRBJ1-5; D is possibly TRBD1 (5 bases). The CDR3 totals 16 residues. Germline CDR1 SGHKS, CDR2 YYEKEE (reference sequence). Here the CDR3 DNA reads TGTGCCAGCAACTTGCTCCCAGGACATAGCAATCAGCCCCAGCATTTT. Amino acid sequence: CASNLLPGHSNQPQHF. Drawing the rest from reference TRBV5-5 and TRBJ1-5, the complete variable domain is DAGVTQSPTHLIKTRGQQVTLRCSPISGHKSVSWYQQVLGQGPQFIFQYYEKEERGRGNFPDRFSARQFPNYSSELNVNALLLGDSALYLCASNLLPGHSNQPQHFGDGTRLSIL.

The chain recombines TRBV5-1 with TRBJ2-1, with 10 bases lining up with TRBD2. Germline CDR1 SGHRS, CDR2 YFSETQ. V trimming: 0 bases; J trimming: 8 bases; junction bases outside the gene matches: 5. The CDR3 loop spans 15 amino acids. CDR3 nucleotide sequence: TGCGCCAGCAGCTTGGCCGTAGCGGGGGGTCATGAGCAGTTCTTC. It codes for CASSLAVAGGHEQFF.

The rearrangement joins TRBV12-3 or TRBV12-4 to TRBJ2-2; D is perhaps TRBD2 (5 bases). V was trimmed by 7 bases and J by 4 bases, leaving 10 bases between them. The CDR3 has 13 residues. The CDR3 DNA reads TGTGCCAGCACCCCGGGGTTCACCGGGGAGCTGTTTTTT. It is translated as CASTPGFTGELFF.

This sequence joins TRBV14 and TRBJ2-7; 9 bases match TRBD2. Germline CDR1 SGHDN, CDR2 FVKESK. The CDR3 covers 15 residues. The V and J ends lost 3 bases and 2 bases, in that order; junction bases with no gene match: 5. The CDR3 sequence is CASSQISGSPYEQYF. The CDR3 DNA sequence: TGTGCCAGCAGCCAGATTAGCGGGAGTCCCTACGAGCAGTACTTC.

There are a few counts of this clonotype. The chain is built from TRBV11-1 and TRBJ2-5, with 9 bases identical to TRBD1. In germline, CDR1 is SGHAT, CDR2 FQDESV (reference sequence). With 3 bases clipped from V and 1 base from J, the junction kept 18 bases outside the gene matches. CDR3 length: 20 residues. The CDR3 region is CASSFRFRTGVRKPQETQYF. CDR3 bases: TGTGCCAGCAGCTTTCGTTTCCGGACAGGGGTCCGCAAACCCCAAGAGACCCAGTACTTC.

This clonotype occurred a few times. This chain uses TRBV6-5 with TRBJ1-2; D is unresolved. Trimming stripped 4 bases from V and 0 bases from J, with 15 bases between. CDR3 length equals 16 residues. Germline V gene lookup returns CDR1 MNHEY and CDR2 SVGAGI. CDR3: CASSLSSSPTNYGYTF. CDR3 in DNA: TGTGCCAGCAGTTTAAGTTCTTCTCCGACTAACTATGGCTACACCTTC.

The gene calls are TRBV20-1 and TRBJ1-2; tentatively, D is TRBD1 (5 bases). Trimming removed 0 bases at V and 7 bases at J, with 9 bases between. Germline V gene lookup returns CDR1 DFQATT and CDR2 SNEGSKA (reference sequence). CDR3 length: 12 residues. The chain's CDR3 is CSARDGGVGYTF. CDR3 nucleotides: TGCAGTGCTAGAGACGGAGGGGTTGGCTACACCTTC.

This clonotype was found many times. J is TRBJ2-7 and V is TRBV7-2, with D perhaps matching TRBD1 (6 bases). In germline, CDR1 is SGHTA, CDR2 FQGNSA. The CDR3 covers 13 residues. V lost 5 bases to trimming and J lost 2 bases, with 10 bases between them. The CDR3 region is CASSRSGAYEQYF. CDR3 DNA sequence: TGTGCCAGCAGCCGGTCAGGGGCCTACGAGCAGTACTTC.

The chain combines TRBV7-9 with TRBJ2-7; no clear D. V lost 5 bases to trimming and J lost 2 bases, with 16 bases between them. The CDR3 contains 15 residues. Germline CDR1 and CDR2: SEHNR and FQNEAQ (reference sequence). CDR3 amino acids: CASSPLQDGTYEQYF. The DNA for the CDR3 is TGTGCCAGCAGCCCTTTACAAGACGGAACCTACGAGCAGTACTTC.

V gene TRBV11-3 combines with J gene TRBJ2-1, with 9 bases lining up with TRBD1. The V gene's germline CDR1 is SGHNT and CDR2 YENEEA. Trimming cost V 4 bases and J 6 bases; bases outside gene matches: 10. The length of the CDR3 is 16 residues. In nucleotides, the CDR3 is TGTGCCAGCAGCTCCCGTGACCGGGACAGGGTCAATGAGCAGTTCTTC. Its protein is CASSSRDRDRVNEQFF.

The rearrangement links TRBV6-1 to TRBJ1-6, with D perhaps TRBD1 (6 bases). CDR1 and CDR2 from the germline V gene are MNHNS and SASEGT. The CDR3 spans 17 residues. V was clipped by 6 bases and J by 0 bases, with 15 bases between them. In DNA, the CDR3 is TGTGCCAGCAGCCAAATCGGACAGAGCTCCTATAATTCACCCCTCCACTTT. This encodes CASSQIGQSSYNSPLHF.

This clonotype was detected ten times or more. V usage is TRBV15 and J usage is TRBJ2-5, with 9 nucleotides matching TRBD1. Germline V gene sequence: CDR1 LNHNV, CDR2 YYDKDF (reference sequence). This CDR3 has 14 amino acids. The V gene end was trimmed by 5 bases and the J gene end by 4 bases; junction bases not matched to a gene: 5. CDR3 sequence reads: CATSSGTGRETQYF. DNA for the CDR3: TGTGCCACCAGCTCGGGGACAGGGAGAGAGACCCAGTACTTC.

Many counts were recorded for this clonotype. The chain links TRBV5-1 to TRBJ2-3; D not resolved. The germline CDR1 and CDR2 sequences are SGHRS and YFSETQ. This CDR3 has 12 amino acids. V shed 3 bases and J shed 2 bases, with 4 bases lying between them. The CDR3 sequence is CASSSDTDTQYF. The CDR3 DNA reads TGCGCCAGCAGCTCCGACACAGATACGCAGTATTTT.

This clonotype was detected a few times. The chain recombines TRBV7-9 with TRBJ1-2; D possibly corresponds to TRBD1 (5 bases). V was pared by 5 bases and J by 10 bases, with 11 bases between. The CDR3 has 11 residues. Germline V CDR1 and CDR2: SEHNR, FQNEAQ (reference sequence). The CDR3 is CASSPGADYTF. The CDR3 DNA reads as TGTGCCAGCAGCCCCGGGGCTGACTACACCTTC.

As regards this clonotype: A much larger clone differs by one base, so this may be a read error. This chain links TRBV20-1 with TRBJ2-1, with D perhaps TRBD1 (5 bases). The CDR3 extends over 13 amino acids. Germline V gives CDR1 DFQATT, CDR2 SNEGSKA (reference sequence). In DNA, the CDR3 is TGCAGGGCGGACAAGGGTGTCGACAATGAGCAGTTCTTC. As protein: CRADKGVDNEQFF.

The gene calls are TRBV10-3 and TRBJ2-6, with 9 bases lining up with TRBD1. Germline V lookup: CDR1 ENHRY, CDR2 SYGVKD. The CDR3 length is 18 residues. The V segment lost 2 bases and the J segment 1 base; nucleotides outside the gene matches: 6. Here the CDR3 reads CAISELGTGLSGANVLTF. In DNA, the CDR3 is TGTGCCATCAGTGAGCTGGGGACAGGGCTGTCTGGGGCCAACGTCCTGACTTTC.

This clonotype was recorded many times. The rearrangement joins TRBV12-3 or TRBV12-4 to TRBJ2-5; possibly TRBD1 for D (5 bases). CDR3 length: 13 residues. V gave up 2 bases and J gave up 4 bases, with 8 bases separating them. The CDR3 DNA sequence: TGTGCCAGCAGTTTACGACAGAGAGAGACCCAGTACTTC. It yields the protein CASSLRQRETQYF.

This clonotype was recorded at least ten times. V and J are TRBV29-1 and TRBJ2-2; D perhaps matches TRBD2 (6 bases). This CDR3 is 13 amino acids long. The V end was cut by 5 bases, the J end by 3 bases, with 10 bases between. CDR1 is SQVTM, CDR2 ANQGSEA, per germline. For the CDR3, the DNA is TGCAGCGTTCGGCGGGATTACACCGGGGAGCTGTTTTTT. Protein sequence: CSVRRDYTGELFF.

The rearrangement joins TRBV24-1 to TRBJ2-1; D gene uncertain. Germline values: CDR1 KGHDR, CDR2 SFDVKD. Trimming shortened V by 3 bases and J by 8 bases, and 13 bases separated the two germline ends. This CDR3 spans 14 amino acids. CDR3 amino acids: CATSDPPPEHEQFF. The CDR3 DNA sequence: TGTGCCACCAGTGATCCCCCCCCCGAGCATGAGCAGTTCTTC.

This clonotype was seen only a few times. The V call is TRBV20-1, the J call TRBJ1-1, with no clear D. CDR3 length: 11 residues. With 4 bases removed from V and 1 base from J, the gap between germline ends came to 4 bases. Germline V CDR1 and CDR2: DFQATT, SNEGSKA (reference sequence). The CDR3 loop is CSATKNTEAFF. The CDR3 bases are TGCAGTGCTACCAAGAACACTGAAGCTTTCTTT.

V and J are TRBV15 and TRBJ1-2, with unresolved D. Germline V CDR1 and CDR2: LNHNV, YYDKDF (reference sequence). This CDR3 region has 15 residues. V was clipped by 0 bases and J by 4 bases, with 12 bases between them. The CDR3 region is CATSREDYRRYGYTF. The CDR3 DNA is TGTGCCACCAGCAGAGAAGACTACAGACGCTATGGCTACACCTTC.

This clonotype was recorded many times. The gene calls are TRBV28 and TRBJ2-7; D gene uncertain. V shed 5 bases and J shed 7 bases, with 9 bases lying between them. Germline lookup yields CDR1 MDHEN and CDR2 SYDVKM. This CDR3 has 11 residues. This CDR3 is CASSPRGEQYF. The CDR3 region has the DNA TGTGCCAGCAGTCCCCGCGGTGAGCAGTACTTC.

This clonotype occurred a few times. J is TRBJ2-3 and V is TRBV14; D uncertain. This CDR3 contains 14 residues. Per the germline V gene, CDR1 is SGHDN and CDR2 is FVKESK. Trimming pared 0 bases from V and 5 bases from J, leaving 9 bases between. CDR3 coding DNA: TGTGCCAGCAGCCAAGATCCAGTAAAAGATACGCAGTATTTT. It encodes CASSQDPVKDTQYF.

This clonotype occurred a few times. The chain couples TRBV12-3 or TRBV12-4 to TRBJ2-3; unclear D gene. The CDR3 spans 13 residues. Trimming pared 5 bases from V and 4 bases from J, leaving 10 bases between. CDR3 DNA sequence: TGTGCCAGCAGTGTCAATTGGGCAGATACGCAGTATTTT. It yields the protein CASSVNWADTQYF.

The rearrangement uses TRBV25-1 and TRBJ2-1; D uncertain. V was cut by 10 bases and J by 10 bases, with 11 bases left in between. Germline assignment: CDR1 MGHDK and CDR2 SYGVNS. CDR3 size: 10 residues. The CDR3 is CATSAWEQFF. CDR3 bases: TGTGCCACTTCCGCATGGGAGCAGTTCTTC.

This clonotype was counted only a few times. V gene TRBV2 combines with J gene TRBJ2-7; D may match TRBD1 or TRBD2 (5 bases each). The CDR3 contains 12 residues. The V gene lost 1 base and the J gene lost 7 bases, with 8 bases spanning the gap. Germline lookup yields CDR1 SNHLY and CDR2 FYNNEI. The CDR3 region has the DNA TGTGCCAGCAGTGAAGTGGGGGAAGAGCAGTACTTC. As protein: CASSEVGEEQYF. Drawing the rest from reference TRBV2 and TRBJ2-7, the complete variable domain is EPEVTQTPSHQVTQMGQEVILRCVPISNHLYFYWYRQILGQKVEFLVSFYNNEISEKSEIFDDQFSVERPDGSNFTLKIRSTKLEDSAMYFCASSEVGEEQYFGPGTRLTVT.

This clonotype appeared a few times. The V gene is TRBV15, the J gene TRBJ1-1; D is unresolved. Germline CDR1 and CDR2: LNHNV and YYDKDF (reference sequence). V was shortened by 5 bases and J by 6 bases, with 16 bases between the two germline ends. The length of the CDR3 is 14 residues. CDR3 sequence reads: CATSERGGVSEAFF. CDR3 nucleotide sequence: TGTGCCACCAGCGAGCGTGGCGGGGTTTCTGAAGCTTTCTTT.

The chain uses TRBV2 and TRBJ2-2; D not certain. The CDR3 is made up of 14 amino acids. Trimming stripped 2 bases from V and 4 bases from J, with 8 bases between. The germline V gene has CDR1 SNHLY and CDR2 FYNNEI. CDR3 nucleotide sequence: TGTGCCAGCAGTGAACGTCATCTCACCGGGGAGCTGTTTTTT. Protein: CASSERHLTGELFF.

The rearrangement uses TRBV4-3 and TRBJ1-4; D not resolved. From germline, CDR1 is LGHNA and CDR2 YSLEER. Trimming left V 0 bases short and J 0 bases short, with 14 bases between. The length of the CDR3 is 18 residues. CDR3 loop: CASSQDMVSLATNEKLFF. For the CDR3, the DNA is TGCGCCAGCAGCCAAGATATGGTTTCCCTCGCAACTAATGAAAAACTGTTTTTT.

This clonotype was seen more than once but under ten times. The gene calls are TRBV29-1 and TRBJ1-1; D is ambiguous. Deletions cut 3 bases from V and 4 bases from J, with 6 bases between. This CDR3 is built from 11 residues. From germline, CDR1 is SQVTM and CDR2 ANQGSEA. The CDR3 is CSVDGPTEAFF. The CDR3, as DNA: TGCAGCGTTGATGGGCCCACTGAAGCTTTCTTT.

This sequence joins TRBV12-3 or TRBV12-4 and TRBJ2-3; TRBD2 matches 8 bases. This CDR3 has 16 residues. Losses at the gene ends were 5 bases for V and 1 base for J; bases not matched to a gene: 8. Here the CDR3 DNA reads TGTGCCAGCAGTGCCCTCGGGGGGGTGGGCACAGATACGCAGTATTTT. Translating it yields CASSALGGVGTDTQYF.